This T cell receptor beta chain originates from a study of HIV-infected children after antiretroviral therapy interruption. In the study overall: Children were on planned treatment interruption or continuous treatment. General study findings and limits: Naive CD4+ sequences overlapped less between time points once interruption began.

A 3' RACE protocol on RNA, with unique molecular identifiers, produced the TCR library. TCRdb called the 3' RACE reads again in MiXCR, with one record for every CDR3 protein. The repertoire holds about 89,000 distinct CDR3 sequences, with about 7.2% as singletons. As to treatment: PENTA 11 planned treatment interruption arm or continuous ART arm. From thawed PBMCs, naive CD4+ CD45RA+ CD45RO- T cells were sorted. Trimming took 5 bases from V and 3 from J, leaving 7 bases between them. The V gene's germline CDR1 is LNHDA and CDR2 SQIVND (reference sequence). The CDR3 has 12 residues. This clonotype was recorded at least ten times. Its matching antigen is unknown.

The material sequenced was CD45RA+ CD4+ T cells from PBMCs, pooled from several time points, taken from a donor given antiretroviral therapy, either interrupted or continuous. Regarding subset: naive CD4+ CD45RA+ CD45RO- T cells. The chain employs TRBV19 and TRBJ1-1; D remains unclear. The TCR comes from a pool of human donors with HIV. This CDR3 is CASSPLYTEAFF. The CDR3 nucleotides are TGTGCCAGTAGTCCCCTTTACACTGAAGCTTTCTTT.